This TCR beta chain derives from a study of T cells in Graves' hyperthyroidism and ophthalmopathy. Per the germline V gene, CDR1 is MNHEY and CDR2 is SMNVEV (reference sequence). The V and J ends lost 8 bases and 6 bases, in that order; junction bases with no gene match: 3. The CDR3 consists of 12 residues. The investigators amplified TCR beta CDR3 regions from RNA transcripts. The TCR CDR3 was amplified in a first-round RT-PCR using the HTBI primer set. TCRdb re-derived calls from the multiplex PCR reads in MiXCR, one entry per CDR3 protein. Of roughly 280,000 distinct CDR3 sequences in the sample, over 15% were seen once.

Sequences were obtained from blood. The chain recombines TRBV27 with TRBJ2-7; the match to TRBD1 covers 11 bases. This TCR derives from a woman aged 60-70 years with Graves' ophthalmopathy. The CDR3 protein is CASWTGGFEQYF. Written as DNA, the CDR3 is TGTGCCAGCTGGACAGGGGGCTTCGAGCAGTACTTC.